This entry lists 15 T cell receptor beta chains sequenced from one sample in a study of Ad26.COV2.S vaccination and SARS-CoV-2 variants. Measured with immunoSEQ multiplex PCR; TCRdb has only the in-frame clones, and not every one. The sample has 300,000 to 450,000 clones, around 92% seen once; the top ten hold 3.5% to 4.5%. The sequencing used peripheral blood, collected after recovery from COVID-19. These receptors were obtained from a human donor who had recovered from COVID-19.

The chain joins TRBV14 to TRBJ2-2, with 7 bases identical to TRBD1. CDR3 length equals 13 residues. With 4 bases clipped from V and 7 bases from J, the junction kept 3 bases outside the gene matches. Germline CDR1 SGHDN, CDR2 FVKESK. CDR3 protein: CASSPGGIGELFF. CDR3 DNA sequence: TGTGCCAGCAGCCCAGGGGGAATCGGGGAGCTGTTTTTT.

The CDR3 is CASSDRNSGNTIYF. Here the CDR3 DNA reads TGCGCCAGCAGTGACAGGAACTCTGGAAACACCATATATTTT. The chain is built from TRBV10-2 and TRBJ1-3; D remains unclear. V was clipped by 3 bases and J by 0 bases, with 6 bases between them. The CDR3 runs to 14 residues. Germline CDR1 WSHSY, CDR2 SAAADI.

This rearrangement joins TRBV9 to TRBJ2-7, with unresolved D. Germline V gene lookup returns CDR1 SGDLS and CDR2 YYNGEE. This CDR3 is built from 13 residues. V was cut by 0 bases and J by 4 bases, with 8 bases left in between. The CDR3 is CASSVGPDYEQYF. CDR3 DNA sequence: TGTGCCAGCAGCGTAGGCCCAGATTACGAGCAGTACTTC.

The chain uses TRBV10-3 and TRBJ1-5, with 7 positions matching TRBD1. Looked up from germline, CDR1 is ENHRY and CDR2 is SYGVKD. The CDR3 is 14 amino acids. The V segment lost 5 bases and the J segment 4 bases; nucleotides outside the gene matches: 5. In nucleotides, the CDR3 is TGTGCCATCAGTCCCGGGACAGAGAATCAGCCCCAGCATTTT. Translating gives CAISPGTENQPQHF.

The chain has TRBV7-6 and TRBJ2-7; 12 bases are shared with TRBD2. Germline trimming cut 5 bases from V and 0 bases from J; bases unmatched to any gene: 8. Germline CDR1 reads SGHVS; CDR2 reads FNYEAQ. The CDR3 has 17 residues. CDR3 in amino acids: CASSPRTSGVSSYEQYF. In DNA form, the CDR3 reads TGTGCCAGCAGCCCCCGGACTAGCGGGGTGAGCTCCTACGAGCAGTACTTC. The full variable domain, in which reference TRBV7-6 and TRBJ2-7 provide the parts outside the CDR3, is GAGVSQSPRYKVTKRGQDVALRCDPISGHVSLYWYRQALGQGPEFLTYFNYEAQQDKSGLPNDRFSAERPEGSISTLTIQRTEQRDSAMYRCASSPRTSGVSSYEQYFGPGTRLTVT.

J is TRBJ2-1 and V is TRBV7-2; D perhaps matches TRBD2 (6 bases). With 1 base removed from V and 8 bases from J, the gap between germline ends came to 18 bases. The CDR3 sequence is 16 residues long. The germline gives CDR1 SGHTA, CDR2 FQGNSA. The CDR3 region has the DNA TGTGCCAGCAGCTTAGTTGGCTCGGGACTTCGGGATGAGCAGTTCTTC. It encodes CASSLVGSGLRDEQFF.

This clone occurred a few times. The gene calls are TRBV7-9 and TRBJ2-7, with D hard to call. Between the trimmed V and J ends, which lost 1 base and 5 bases, there was a span of 9 bases. The CDR3 sequence is 13 residues long. Germline V CDR1 and CDR2: SEHNR, FQNEAQ (reference sequence). CDR3 sequence reads: CASSLEGFHEQYF. The DNA for the CDR3 is TGTGCCAGCAGCTTAGAAGGGTTCCACGAGCAGTACTTC.

The rearrangement uses TRBV5-1 and TRBJ1-6, with D perhaps TRBD1 (5 bases). Germline assignment: CDR1 SGHRS and CDR2 YFSETQ. This CDR3 has 13 amino acids. V was clipped by 4 bases and J by 9 bases, with 11 bases between them. Written as DNA, the CDR3 is TGCGCCAGCAGCCCGGGGGAAATTTCACCCCTCCACTTT. Translated: CASSPGEISPLHF.

V is TRBV5-6 and J is TRBJ2-7; 7 bases map to TRBD1. This CDR3 comprises 15 residues. Germline-derived CDR1 and CDR2 are SGHDT and YYEEEE. The V and J ends lost 4 bases and 2 bases, in that order; junction bases with no gene match: 9. The CDR3 DNA follows: TGTGCCAGCAGCCCAAATACAGGGGCGACCTACGAGCAGTACTTC. Its protein product is CASSPNTGATYEQYF.

The gene calls are TRBV19 and TRBJ2-7; 7 bases match TRBD1. The V gene's germline CDR1 is LNHDA and CDR2 SQIVND (reference sequence). V was pared by 11 bases and J by 0 bases, with 10 bases of the junction left unmatched. The CDR3 length is 14 residues. CDR3 residues: CASCPRQGSYEQYF. Here the CDR3 DNA reads TGTGCCTCCTGCCCGAGACAGGGCTCCTACGAGCAGTACTTC. Full variable domain (remainder filled in from reference TRBV19 and TRBJ2-7): DGGITQSPKYLFRKEGQNVTLSCEQNLNHDAMYWYRQDPGQGLRLIYYSQIVNDFQKGDIAEGYSVSREKKESFPLTVTSAQKNPTAFYLCASCPRQGSYEQYFGPGTRLTVT.

The V call is TRBV5-5, the J call TRBJ2-3; 7 bases line up with TRBD2. Looked up from germline, CDR1 is SGHKS and CDR2 is YYEKEE (reference sequence). The CDR3 totals 16 residues. The V gene end was trimmed by 6 bases and the J gene end by 0 bases; junction bases not matched to a gene: 10. The CDR3 DNA reads as TGTGCCAGCAACCTGGGAGGGCCGGTTAGCACAGATACGCAGTATTTT. Protein: CASNLGGPVSTDTQYF.

This clone was recorded once. The V gene is TRBV9, the J gene TRBJ1-4; 8 nucleotides match TRBD1. V gave up 6 bases and J gave up 8 bases; unmatched junction bases: 15. In germline, CDR1 is SGDLS, CDR2 YYNGEE. CDR3 length: 16 residues. CDR3 region: CASTPRPGGFWEKLFF. The CDR3 DNA is TGTGCCAGCACCCCTAGGCCAGGGGGCTTTTGGGAAAAACTGTTTTTT.

The chain employs TRBV19 and TRBJ2-7; possibly TRBD2 for D (5 bases). Germline CDR1 and CDR2: LNHDA and SQIVND (reference sequence). The CDR3 is 15 residues long. Trimming pared 8 bases from V and 0 bases from J, leaving 17 bases between. The CDR3 spells CASAKPGWSSYEQYF. The CDR3 nucleotides read TGTGCCAGTGCAAAACCGGGATGGAGCTCCTACGAGCAGTACTTC.

The chain recombines TRBV10-3 with TRBJ2-1; perhaps TRBD2 as D (5 bases). The CDR3 runs 11 residues. The germline V and J ends were trimmed by 8 bases and 5 bases, with 7 bases remaining between them. Germline V lookup: CDR1 ENHRY, CDR2 SYGVKD. The CDR3 region has the DNA TGTGCCATCTCGAGGGACAATGAGCAGTTCTTC. Its protein product is CAISRDNEQFF.

This chain joins TRBV6-6 and TRBJ1-1, with D possibly TRBD1 on 5 matching bases. V shed 0 bases and J shed 10 bases, with 21 bases lying between them. The germline V gene has CDR1 MNHNY and CDR2 SVGAGI (reference sequence). The CDR3 is made up of 16 amino acids. CDR3 nucleotide sequence: TGTGCCAGCAGTTACTCGCCTACTCGGGGGGAGGTCGCAGCTTTCTTT. Protein sequence: CASSYSPTRGEVAAFF.